This T cell receptor beta chain was profiled in a study of cytomegalovirus exposure and HLA in healthy donors. Some clones are missing from TCRdb's copy, which holds only in-frame ones; the method was immunoSEQ multiplex PCR. The sample has approximately 150,000 clones; roughly nine tenths are singletons. CDR3 length: 14 residues. Per germline, CDR1 ENHRY and CDR2 SYGVKD. V lost 10 bases, J lost 5 bases, and 18 bases lay in between. J is TRBJ2-1 and V is TRBV10-3; D possibly corresponds to TRBD1 (6 bases). The material sequenced was PBMCs. The origin of this receptor is a man between 18 and 35 years old in good health and CMV-seropositive. The CDR3 DNA reads TGTGCCACGAGCGGCAGGGGTGGAAACAATGAGCAGTTCTTC. Protein product: CATSGRGGNNEQFF.